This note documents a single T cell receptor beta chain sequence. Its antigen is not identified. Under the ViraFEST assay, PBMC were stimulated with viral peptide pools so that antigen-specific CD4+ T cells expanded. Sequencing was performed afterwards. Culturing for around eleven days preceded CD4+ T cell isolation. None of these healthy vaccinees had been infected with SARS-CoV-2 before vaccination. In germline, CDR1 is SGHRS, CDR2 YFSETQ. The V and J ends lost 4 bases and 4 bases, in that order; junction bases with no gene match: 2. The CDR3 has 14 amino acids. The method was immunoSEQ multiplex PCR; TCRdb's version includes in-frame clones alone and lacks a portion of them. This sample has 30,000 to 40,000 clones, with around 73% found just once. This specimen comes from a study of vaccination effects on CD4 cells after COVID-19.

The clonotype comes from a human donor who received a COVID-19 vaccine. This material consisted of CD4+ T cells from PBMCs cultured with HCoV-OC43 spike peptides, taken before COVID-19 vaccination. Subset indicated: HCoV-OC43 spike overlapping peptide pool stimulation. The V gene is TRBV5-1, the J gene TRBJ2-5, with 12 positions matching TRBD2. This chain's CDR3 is CASSTGLAGETQYF. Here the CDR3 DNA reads TGCGCCAGCAGCACGGGACTAGCGGGAGAGACCCAGTACTTC.